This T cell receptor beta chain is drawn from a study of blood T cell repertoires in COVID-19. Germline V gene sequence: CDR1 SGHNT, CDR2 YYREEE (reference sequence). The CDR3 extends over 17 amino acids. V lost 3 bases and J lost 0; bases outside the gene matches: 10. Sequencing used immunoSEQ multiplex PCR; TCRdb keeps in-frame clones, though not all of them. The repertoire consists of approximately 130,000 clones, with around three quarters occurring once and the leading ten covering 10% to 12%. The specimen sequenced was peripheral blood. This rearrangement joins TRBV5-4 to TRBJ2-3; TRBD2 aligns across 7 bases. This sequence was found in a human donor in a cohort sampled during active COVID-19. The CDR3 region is CASSSPWGGGSTDTQYF. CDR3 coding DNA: TGTGCCAGCAGCTCCCCTTGGGGGGGTGGAAGCACAGATACGCAGTATTTT.